The clone carrying this T cell receptor (beta chain) has a count of ten or more. What it recognizes is unknown. The V segment lost 7 bases and the J segment 0 bases; nucleotides outside the gene matches: 12. Germline-derived CDR1 and CDR2 are SQVTM and ANQGSEA. This CDR3 has 16 residues. This sample was included in a study of identical twins. Study conclusions and caveats: The more abundant beta clonotypes in cord blood had fewer insertions, and memory repertoires did not show this. Because invariant MAIT and iNKT cells could be present, zero-insertion analyses could be partly confounded.

Each CDR3 protein is one row after TCRdb ran MiXCR on the 5' RACE reads. The sample includes under 350,000 distinct CDR3 sequences, roughly 9% of them seen just once. Another study also made use of these data, one on yellow fever vaccine responses in identical twins.

This clonotype was sampled from a woman under 30 in good health. The chain carries TRBV29-1 and TRBJ2-1; TRBD2 matches 7 bases. Sequenced material: CD8+ T cells sorted from blood. This CDR3 reads CSAESSGAASYNEQFF. The CDR3 DNA reads TGCAGCGCGGAGTCGAGCGGGGCCGCCTCCTACAATGAGCAGTTCTTC.